This T cell receptor beta chain originates from a study of metastatic and nonmetastatic thyroid tumors. This clone was recorded at least ten times. None of the patients had undergone any treatment ahead of thyroid surgery. TCRdb re-called the PCR reads via MiXCR. The sample holds 85,000 to 95,000 clones, under 15% seen once. Trimming took 6 bases from V and 4 from J, leaving 19 bases between them. This CDR3 contains 15 residues. In germline, CDR1 is MNHNS, CDR2 SASEGT. The rearrangement links TRBV6-1 to TRBJ2-7, with D maybe TRBD2 (5 bases). Sample: blood. This sequence was found in a female donor with papillary thyroid cancer or a benign thyroid nodule (not recorded which). Some clones in this sample may be carry-over from other donors' samples. In nucleotides, the CDR3 is TGTGCCAGCAGCCCCGGGTGGGGAGCCACATACGAGCAGTACTTC. It yields the protein CASSPGWGATYEQYF.